Listed here are 8 T cell receptor beta chains from one sample, sequenced in a study of cytomegalovirus exposure and HLA in healthy donors. PCR amplification relied on 60 Vbeta primers (plus 13 Jbeta primers). Method: immunoSEQ multiplex PCR; TCRdb's copy keeps in-frame clones and lacks some. Of about 70,000 clones in the sample, 75% to 90% were seen once. The sample consisted of PBMCs. Source of these receptors: a woman in her thirties in good health and CMV-seronegative.

The chain links TRBV4-3 to TRBJ1-1; tentatively, D is TRBD1 (5 bases). V gave up 0 bases and J gave up 1 base, with 9 bases separating them. The CDR3 has 15 residues. Germline lookup yields CDR1 LGHNA and CDR2 YSLEER. The CDR3 region has the DNA TGCGCCAGCAGCCAAGATTGGGGGGGGAACACTGAAGCTTTCTTT. Translating gives CASSQDWGGNTEAFF.

This clone has a single count. V usage is TRBV6-1 and J usage is TRBJ2-7; 8 bases fit TRBD1. Germline-derived CDR1 and CDR2 are MNHNS and SASEGT. J lost 3 bases, V lost 7 bases, and 8 bases had no gene match. The CDR3 is 14 residues long. The CDR3 DNA sequence: TGTGCCAGCACCGAGGGACAGGCCAGCTACGAGCAGTACTTC. As protein: CASTEGQASYEQYF.

V is TRBV18 and J is TRBJ1-5; 10 nucleotides align to TRBD1. CDR3 length equals 14 residues. CDR1 KGHSH and CDR2 LQKENI come from the germline V gene. J was trimmed by 5 bases and V by 6 bases; bases with no gene match: 4. The CDR3 region is CASSPTGGDQPQHF. CDR3 nucleotide sequence: TGTGCCAGCTCTCCGACAGGGGGCGATCAGCCCCAGCATTTT.

The chain employs TRBV28 and TRBJ2-5; 7 bases line up with TRBD1. Germline values: CDR1 MDHEN, CDR2 SYDVKM. V trimming: 1 base; J trimming: 3 bases; junction bases outside the gene matches: 8. The CDR3 is 16 residues long. The CDR3 protein is CASSLSDRVSKETQYF. The CDR3 coding sequence is TGTGCCAGCAGTTTATCAGACAGGGTCAGCAAAGAGACCCAGTACTTC.

This clone was seen a handful of times. V and J are TRBV2 and TRBJ1-5, with D perhaps TRBD1 (5 bases). Germline loops: CDR1 SNHLY, CDR2 FYNNEI. The CDR3 runs 13 residues. With 5 bases removed from V and 7 bases from J, the gap between germline ends came to 12 bases. The CDR3 region is CASSLGGGQPQHF. The CDR3, as DNA: TGTGCCAGCAGTTTGGGGGGTGGGCAGCCCCAGCATTTT.

This chain joins TRBV7-2 and TRBJ2-3, with D possibly TRBD2 on 5 matching bases. The CDR3 is 14 amino acids. V lost 5 bases to trimming and J lost 6 bases, with 15 bases between them. Germline assignment: CDR1 SGHTA and CDR2 FQGNSA. CDR3 region: CASSQHRGVDTQYF. In nucleotides, the CDR3 is TGTGCCAGCAGCCAGCATCGGGGAGTTGATACGCAGTATTTT.

The chain links TRBV28 to TRBJ2-7, with D tentatively TRBD2 (6 bases). The ends were cut back, 3 bases at V and 4 bases at J, with 22 bases in the middle. Germline V gene sequence: CDR1 MDHEN, CDR2 SYDVKM. The CDR3 consists of 17 residues. The CDR3 DNA sequence: TGTGCCAGCAGTTTCCACCGCATGGGACTGCCCGTTTACGAGCAGTACTTC. Its translation is CASSFHRMGLPVYEQYF.

J is TRBJ2-7 and V is TRBV5-4; the match to TRBD1 covers 11 bases. CDR1 SGHNT and CDR2 YYREEE come from the germline V gene (reference sequence). The CDR3 runs to 15 residues. The J segment lost 5 bases and the V segment lost 5 bases, leaving 9 bases of the junction unmatched. In nucleotides, the CDR3 is TGTGCCAGCAGTTTAGGGACAGGGGGAATTAACGAGCAGTACTTC. Translated: CASSLGTGGINEQYF.